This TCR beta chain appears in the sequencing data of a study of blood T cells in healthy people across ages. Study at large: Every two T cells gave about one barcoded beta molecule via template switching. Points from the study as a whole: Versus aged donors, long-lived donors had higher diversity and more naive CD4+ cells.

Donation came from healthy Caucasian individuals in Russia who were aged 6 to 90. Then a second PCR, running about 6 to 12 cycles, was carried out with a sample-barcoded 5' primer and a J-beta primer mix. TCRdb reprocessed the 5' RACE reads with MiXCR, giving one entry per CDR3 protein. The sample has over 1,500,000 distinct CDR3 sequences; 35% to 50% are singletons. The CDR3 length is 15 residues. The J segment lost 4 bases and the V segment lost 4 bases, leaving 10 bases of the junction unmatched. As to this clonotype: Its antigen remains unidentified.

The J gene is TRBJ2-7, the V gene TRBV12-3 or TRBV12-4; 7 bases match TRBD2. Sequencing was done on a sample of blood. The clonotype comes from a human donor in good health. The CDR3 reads CASSSEASGIYEQYF. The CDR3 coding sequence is TGTGCCAGCAGTTCCGAGGCTAGCGGAATATACGAGCAGTACTTC.